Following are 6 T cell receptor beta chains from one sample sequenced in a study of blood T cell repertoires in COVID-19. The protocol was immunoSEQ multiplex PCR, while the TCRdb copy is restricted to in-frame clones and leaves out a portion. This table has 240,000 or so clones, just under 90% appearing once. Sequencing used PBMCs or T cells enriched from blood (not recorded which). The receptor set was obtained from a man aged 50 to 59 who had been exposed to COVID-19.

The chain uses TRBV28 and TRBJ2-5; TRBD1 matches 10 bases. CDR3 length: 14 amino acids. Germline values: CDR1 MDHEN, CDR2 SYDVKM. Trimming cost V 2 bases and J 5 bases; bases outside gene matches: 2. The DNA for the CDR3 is TGTGCCAGCAGTTTAACGGGACAGGGGGAGACCCAGTACTTC. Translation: CASSLTGQGETQYF. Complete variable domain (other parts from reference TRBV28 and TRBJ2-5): DVKVTQSSRYLVKRTGEKVFLECVQDMDHENMFWYRQDPGLGLRLIYFSYDVKMKEKGDIPEGYSVSREKKERFSLILESASTNQTSMYLCASSLTGQGETQYFGPGTRLLVL.

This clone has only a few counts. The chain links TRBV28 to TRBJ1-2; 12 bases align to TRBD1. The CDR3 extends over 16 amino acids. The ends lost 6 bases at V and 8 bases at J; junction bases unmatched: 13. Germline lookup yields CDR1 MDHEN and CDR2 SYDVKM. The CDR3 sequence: CASRGTGGAGSWGYTF. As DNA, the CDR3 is TGTGCCAGCAGGGGGACAGGGGGCGCTGGTTCGTGGGGCTACACCTTC.

The CDR3 coding sequence is TGTGCCAGCAGCCCAGCGACAGGGCGTAATGAAGGCTACACCTTC. Translating it yields CASSPATGRNEGYTF. This chain connects TRBV7-2 to TRBJ1-2; 7 bases line up with TRBD1. Germline trimming cut 5 bases from V and 8 bases from J; bases unmatched to any gene: 14. The germline CDR1 and CDR2 sequences are SGHTA and FQGNSA. CDR3 length equals 15 residues.

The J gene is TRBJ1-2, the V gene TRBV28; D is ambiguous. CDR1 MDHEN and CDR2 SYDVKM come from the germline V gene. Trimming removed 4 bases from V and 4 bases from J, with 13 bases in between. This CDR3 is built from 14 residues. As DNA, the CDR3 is TGTGCCAGCAGTTCCTATTCGGGAACCTATGGCTACACCTTC. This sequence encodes CASSSYSGTYGYTF.

The DNA of the CDR3 is TGTGCCAGCAGCCAACGGGACAGGGGGTCCCTGCTGTTTTTT. Translated: CASSQRDRGSLLFF. The chain is built from TRBV4-2 and TRBJ1-4, with 11 bases that match TRBD1. Germline CDR1 is LGHNA and CDR2 is YNFKEQ. The length of the CDR3 is 14 residues. The V gene end was trimmed by 2 bases and the J gene end by 14 bases; junction bases not matched to a gene: 7.

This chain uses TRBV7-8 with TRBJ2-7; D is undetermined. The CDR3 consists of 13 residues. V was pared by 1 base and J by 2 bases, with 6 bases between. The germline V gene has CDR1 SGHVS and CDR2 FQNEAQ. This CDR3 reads CASSLDLPYEQYF. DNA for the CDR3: TGTGCCAGCAGCTTAGACTTACCCTACGAGCAGTACTTC.